Listed here are 10 T cell receptor beta chains from one sample, sequenced in a study of cytomegalovirus exposure and HLA in healthy donors. The PCR used 60 Vbeta and 13 Jbeta primers. Assay: immunoSEQ multiplex PCR; the TCRdb copy retains only in-frame clones and omits some. The top ten hold over 1.5% of the sample, which has about 120,000 clones, 60% to 85% seen once. What was sequenced was PBMCs. The receptors derive from a woman aged 18-29 years in good health and CMV-seronegative.

This clone was counted a few times. V is TRBV30 and J is TRBJ1-1; D gene unclear. CDR1 is GTSNPN, CDR2 SVGIG, per germline (reference sequence). The CDR3 covers 12 residues. Trimming removed 2 bases at V and 4 bases at J, with 8 bases between. CDR3 in amino acids: CAWSPLGTEAFF. CDR3 DNA sequence: TGTGCCTGGAGTCCCCTCGGCACTGAAGCTTTCTTT.

The chain uses TRBV27 and TRBJ1-6; 7 positions match TRBD1. This CDR3 is built from 15 residues. The J segment lost 7 bases and the V segment lost 0 bases, leaving 3 bases of the junction unmatched. Germline CDR1 reads MNHEY; CDR2 reads SMNVEV (reference sequence). Here the CDR3 DNA reads TGTGCCAGCAGTTTATCGGCAGGGGGGAATTCACCCCTCCACTTT. Translating it yields CASSLSAGGNSPLHF.

The chain combines TRBV7-8 with TRBJ1-2, with TRBD1 matching over 8 bases. V lost 5 bases and J lost 5; bases outside the gene matches: 7. Germline CDR1 is SGHVS and CDR2 is FQNEAQ. The CDR3 contains 14 residues. The CDR3 DNA reads as TGTGCCAGCAGCCCCCGGGACAGGATTTATGGCTACACCTTC. The encoded protein is CASSPRDRIYGYTF.

The J gene is TRBJ1-2, the V gene TRBV30; no definite D call. The germline V gene encodes CDR1 GTSNPN and CDR2 SVGIG (reference sequence). The ends were cut back, 5 bases at V and 1 base at J, with 5 bases in the middle. This CDR3 has 11 residues. CDR3 bases: TGTGCCTGGTCCGGTAACTATGGCTACACCTTC. Its translation: CAWSGNYGYTF.

This clone has only a few counts. The chain has TRBV28 and TRBJ1-6, with D tentatively TRBD1 (5 bases). The CDR3 is 17 amino acids. Germline CDR1 and CDR2: MDHEN and SYDVKM. Deletions cut 3 bases from V and 2 bases from J, with 14 bases between. This chain's CDR3 is CASSFRQPPAYNSPLHF. The DNA for the CDR3 is TGTGCCAGCAGTTTCAGACAGCCCCCCGCCTATAATTCACCCCTCCACTTT.

This chain connects TRBV28 to TRBJ1-1; no clear D. V lost 3 bases, J lost 8 bases, and 7 bases lay in between. The CDR3 runs 11 residues. Germline-derived CDR1 and CDR2 are MDHEN and SYDVKM. The CDR3 region is CASSFNSEAFF. The CDR3 DNA follows: TGTGCCAGCAGTTTTAACAGCGAAGCTTTCTTT.

V is TRBV7-9 and J is TRBJ1-4, with D hard to call. Germline CDR1 and CDR2: SEHNR and FQNEAQ (reference sequence). Trimming removed 5 bases from V and 8 bases from J, with 9 bases in between. CDR3 length: 12 amino acids. CDR3 coding DNA: TGTGCCAGCAGCGCGGGTTGGGAAAAACTGTTTTTT. As protein: CASSAGWEKLFF.

The chain recombines TRBV2 with TRBJ2-2, with 8 nucleotides matching TRBD1. The junction had 5 bases not matched to a gene; V was cut back by 5 bases and J by 6 bases. There are 14 residues in the CDR3. In germline, CDR1 is SNHLY, CDR2 FYNNEI. CDR3 loop: CASSTRTGPGELFF. The CDR3 DNA sequence: TGTGCCAGCAGTACCCGGACAGGGCCCGGGGAGCTGTTTTTT.

This clone was observed a single time. The genes are TRBV4-1 and TRBJ2-5; 12 nucleotides match TRBD1. V was pared by 4 bases and J by 4 bases, with 7 bases of the junction left unmatched. This CDR3 has 16 amino acids. Per the germline V gene, CDR1 is MGHRA and CDR2 is YSYEKL. CDR3 sequence reads: CASSRPGQGAGETQYF. CDR3 sequence (DNA): TGCGCCAGCAGCCGCCCGGGACAGGGGGCCGGAGAGACCCAGTACTTC.

The chain recombines TRBV6-5 with TRBJ1-2; D might be TRBD1 (6 bases). The CDR3 spans 16 residues. The V end was cut by 2 bases, the J end by 3 bases, with 16 bases between. Germline CDR1 MNHEY, CDR2 SVGAGI. CDR3 nucleotides: TGTGCCAGCAGTTACGTCGGACAGCCCCAGTACTATGGCTACACCTTC. It is translated as CASSYVGQPQYYGYTF.